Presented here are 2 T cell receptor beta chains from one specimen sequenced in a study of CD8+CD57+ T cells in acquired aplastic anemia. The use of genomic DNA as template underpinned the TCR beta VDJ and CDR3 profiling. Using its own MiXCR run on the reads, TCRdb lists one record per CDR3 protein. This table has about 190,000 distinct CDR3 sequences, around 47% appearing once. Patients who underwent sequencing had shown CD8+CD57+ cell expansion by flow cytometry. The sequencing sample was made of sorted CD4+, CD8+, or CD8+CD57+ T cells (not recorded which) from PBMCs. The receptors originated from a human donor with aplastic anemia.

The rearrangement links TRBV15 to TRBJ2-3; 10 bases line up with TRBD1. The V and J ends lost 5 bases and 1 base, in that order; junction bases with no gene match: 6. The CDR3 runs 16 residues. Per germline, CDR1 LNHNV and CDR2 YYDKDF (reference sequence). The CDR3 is CATSPGQGDGTDTQYF. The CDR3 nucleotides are TGTGCCACCAGCCCTGGACAGGGGGATGGCACAGATACGCAGTATTTT.

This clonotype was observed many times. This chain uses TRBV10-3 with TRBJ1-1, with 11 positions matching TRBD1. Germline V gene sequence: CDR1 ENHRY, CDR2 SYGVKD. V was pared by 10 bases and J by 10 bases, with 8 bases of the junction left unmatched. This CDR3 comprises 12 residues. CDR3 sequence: CASWTGGVGAFF. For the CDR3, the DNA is TGTGCCAGCTGGACAGGGGGCGTAGGAGCTTTCTTT.